This T cell receptor beta chain was documented in a study of T cells expressing NK-cell markers. As for the study in general: Underlying the TCR beta repertoires were sorted CD3+CD56+NKG2C+, CD3+CD56+NKG2C- and CD3+CD56-NKG2C+ T cells. The eight sequenced donors comprised seven who were HCMV-seropositive and one who was seronegative.

5'RACE template switching built TCR beta cDNA with unique molecular identifiers. With the 5' RACE reads reprocessed, TCRdb shows one record per CDR3 protein and no DNA. Its table lists 200,000 to 300,000 distinct CDR3 sequences. Study outcomes and limitations: Questions lingered over whether expanded NKG2C+ T cell clones were HCMV-specific.

Details on this clonotype: Its matching antigen is unknown.

The CDR3 loop spans 17 amino acids. The source is a man younger than 30 in good health. Sequenced material: blood T cells: a sorted CD56 or NKG2C T cell subset, CD4+ or CD8+ T cells, or bulk PBMC T cells (not recorded which). The chain is built from TRBV12-3 or TRBV12-4 and TRBJ1-5; TCRdb's D call of TRBD1 is untestable without DNA. Here the CDR3 reads CASSFQGRGRGSQPQHF.